The clone carrying this T cell receptor (beta chain) was seen repeatedly, ten times or more. Its antigen is still unknown. The CDR3 has 14 residues. The V gene lost 0 bases and the J gene lost 1 base, with 8 bases spanning the gap. CDR1 DFQATT and CDR2 SNEGSKA come from the germline V gene (reference sequence). This specimen comes from a study of neurological immune-mediated disorders. Study results and limitations: None of the CDR3 amino acid sequences found in expanded clones was shared across subjects. This suggests that the TCR-beta repertoires were private in all groups.

cDNA synthesis was performed by 5'RACE with 10-nucleotide random UMIs. A single record per CDR3 protein comes from TCRdb applying MiXCR to the 5' RACE reads. The data contain 18,000 or so distinct CDR3 sequences, 25% to 30% of them singletons. V and J are TRBV20-1 and TRBJ2-3; D is ambiguous. The sample consisted of PBMCs. This clonotype was obtained from a middle-aged man with HTLV-1-associated myelopathy (HAM/TSP). The CDR3 reads CSARDRGGTDTQYF. CDR3 nucleotide sequence: TGCAGTGCTAGAGATCGCGGCGGCACAGATACGCAGTATTTT.